A selection of T cell receptor beta chains follows, all from one sample in a study of shared clonotypes between healthy human individuals. The assay was immunoSEQ multiplex PCR, and TCRdb's table has in-frame clones only and misses some. The data show about 500,000 clones, roughly three quarters seen once. The sequenced material came from PBMCs. The origin of the receptors is a woman between 40 and 55 years old in good health. Some clones in this sample may be carry-over from other donors' samples. Both conserved end residues are part of each CDR3. The D gene is left open where the match is weak. Size is stated for part of the rows, as once, few or many counts, or as a class when the clone is expanded.

J | D | V | size | CDR3 | DNA
TRBJ2-7 | - | TRBV7-9 | few | CASSLPQGEQYF | TGTGCCAGCAGCTTGCCCCAAGGGGAGCAGTACTTC
TRBJ2-2 | TRBD1 | TRBV6-1 | - | CASSVGPGGYTGELFF | TGTGCCAGCAGTGTAGGTCCAGGGGGCTACACCGGGGAGCTGTTTTTT
TRBJ2-7 | - | TRBV11-2 | many | CASSLGGSSYEQYF | TGTGCCAGCAGCTTAGGTGGCAGCTCCTACGAGCAGTACTTC
TRBJ1-2 | - | TRBV6-1 | - | CASSVRNLNYGYTF | TGTGCCAGCAGTGTGAGAAATTTGAACTATGGCTACACCTTC
TRBJ2-7 | - | TRBV5-6 | - | CASSPLGPSSYEQYF | TGTGCCAGCAGCCCCCTTGGGCCAAGCTCCTACGAGCAGTACTTC
TRBJ2-7 | - | TRBV4-1 | - | CASQSSGVGEQYF | TGCGCCAGCCAGAGCTCGGGAGTGGGGGAGCAGTACTTC
TRBJ2-4 | TRBD2 | TRBV29-1 | - | CSVPSGRAMGTKNIQYF | TGCAGCGTCCCTAGCGGGAGGGCTATGGGGACCAAAAACATTCAGTACTTC
TRBJ1-4 | TRBD1 | TRBV4-3 | - | CASSQVGTGNEKLFF | TGCGCCAGCAGCCAAGTAGGGACAGGGAATGAAAAACTGTTTTTT
TRBJ1-5 | TRBD1 | TRBV28 | - | CASSLGQGKLGGQPQHF | TGTGCCAGCAGTTTGGGACAGGGTAAGTTAGGCGGTCAGCCCCAGCATTTT
TRBJ2-1 | TRBD1 | TRBV2 | - | CASIMDRGDEQFF | TGTGCCAGCATTATGGACAGGGGCGATGAGCAGTTCTTC
TRBJ1-2 | - | TRBV5-1 | - | CASSLEGREESGYTF | TGCGCCAGCAGCTTGGAGGGCAGGGAGGAGTCTGGCTACACCTTC
TRBJ2-7 | - | TRBV5-1 | - | CASSFSGDSSYEQYF | TGCGCCAGCAGCTTTAGCGGGGACAGCAGCTACGAGCAGTACTTC
TRBJ2-3 | - | TRBV5-1 | - | CASSFGRPTDTQYF | TGCGCCAGCAGCTTTGGCAGGCCCACAGATACGCAGTATTTT
TRBJ2-7 | TRBD2 | TRBV9 | - | CASSVGSSGGAYEQYF | TGTGCCAGCAGCGTAGGGTCTAGCGGGGGAGCCTACGAGCAGTACTTC
TRBJ2-1 | - | TRBV7-6 | - | CASSGQFYNEQFF | TGTGCCAGCAGTGGACAGTTCTACAATGAGCAGTTCTTC
TRBJ2-7 | - | TRBV6-1 | - | CASTEDYYEQYF | TGTGCCAGCACCGAGGACTACTATGAGCAGTACTTC
TRBJ2-3 | - | TRBV7-9 | - | CASSLSTDTQYF | TGTGCCAGCAGCCTGAGCACAGATACGCAGTATTTT